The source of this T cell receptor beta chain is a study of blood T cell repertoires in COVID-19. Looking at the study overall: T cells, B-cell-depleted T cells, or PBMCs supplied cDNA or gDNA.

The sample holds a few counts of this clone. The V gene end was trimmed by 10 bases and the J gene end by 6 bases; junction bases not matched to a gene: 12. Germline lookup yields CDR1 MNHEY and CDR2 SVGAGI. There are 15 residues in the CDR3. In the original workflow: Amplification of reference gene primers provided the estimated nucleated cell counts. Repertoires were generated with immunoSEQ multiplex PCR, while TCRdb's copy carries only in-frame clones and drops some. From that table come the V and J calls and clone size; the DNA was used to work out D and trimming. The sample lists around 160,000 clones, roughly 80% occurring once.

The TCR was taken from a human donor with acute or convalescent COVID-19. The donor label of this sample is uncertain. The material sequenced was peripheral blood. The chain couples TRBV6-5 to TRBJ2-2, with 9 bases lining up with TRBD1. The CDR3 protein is CATKPGQGSPGELFF. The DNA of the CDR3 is TGTGCCACGAAGCCGGGACAGGGATCCCCCGGGGAGCTGTTTTTT.